This TCR beta chain was sequenced in a study of T cell repertoires in cytomegalovirus infection. There are 18 residues in the CDR3. Germline V gene sequence: CDR1 MNHEY, CDR2 SVGAGI. The junction had 11 bases not matched to a gene; V was cut back by 0 bases and J by 5 bases. One entry per CDR3 protein results from TCRdb running MiXCR on the reads. Of roughly 920,000 distinct CDR3 sequences detected, about a third appear once; the ten largest clones hold over 10%. Details on this clonotype: What it binds is unknown.

The receptor's source is a human donor in good health (CMV status not recorded). Some clones in this sample may be carry-over from other donors' samples. Specimen: cultured CD8+ T cells from PBMCs, collected from culture after CMV antigen stimulation. This chain links TRBV6-5 with TRBJ2-2, with 8 bases that match TRBD2. Written as DNA, the CDR3 is TGTGCCAGCAGTTACTCGAACTCGCGGGGGGATAGGACCGGGGAGCTGTTTTTT. It yields the protein CASSYSNSRGDRTGELFF.